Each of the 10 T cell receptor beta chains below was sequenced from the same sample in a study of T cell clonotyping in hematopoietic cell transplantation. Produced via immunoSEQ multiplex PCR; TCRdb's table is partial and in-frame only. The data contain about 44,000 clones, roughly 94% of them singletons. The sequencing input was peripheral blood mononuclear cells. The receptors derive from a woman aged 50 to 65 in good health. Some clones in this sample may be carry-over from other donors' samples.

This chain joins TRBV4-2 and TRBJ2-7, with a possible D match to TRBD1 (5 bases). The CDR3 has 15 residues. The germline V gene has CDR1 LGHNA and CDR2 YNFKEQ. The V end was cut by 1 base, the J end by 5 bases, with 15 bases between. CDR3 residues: CASSQALGQFHEQYF. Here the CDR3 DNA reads TGTGCCAGCAGCCAAGCCCTTGGACAATTTCACGAGCAGTACTTC.

CDR3 sequence reads: CASSLVSGGLFWNEQFF. CDR3 bases: TGTGCCAGCAGTTTAGTTTCAGGGGGTCTCTTTTGGAATGAGCAGTTCTTC. V gene TRBV28 combines with J gene TRBJ2-1; TRBD1 matches at 7 bases. Germline CDR1 reads MDHEN; CDR2 reads SYDVKM. Losses at the gene ends were 2 bases for V and 7 bases for J; bases not matched to a gene: 14. The CDR3 sequence is 17 residues long.

CDR3 nucleotide sequence: TGTGCCAGCAGTCGAACTACAACTAATGAAAAACTGTTTTTT. It specifies CASSRTTTNEKLFF. The V gene is TRBV6-5, the J gene TRBJ1-4; D is unclear. V lost 5 bases and J lost 0, with 7 bases in between. The CDR3 runs to 14 residues. The germline V gene encodes CDR1 MNHEY and CDR2 SVGAGI.

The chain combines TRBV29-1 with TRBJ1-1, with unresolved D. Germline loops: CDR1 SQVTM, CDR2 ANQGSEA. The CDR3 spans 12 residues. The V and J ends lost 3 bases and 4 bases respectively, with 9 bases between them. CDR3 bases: TGCAGCGTTGAGGAGGGAGTCACTGAAGCTTTCTTT. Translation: CSVEEGVTEAFF.

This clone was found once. CDR3 nucleotide sequence: TGTGCCAGCAGGACGGGACTAGCGGGGGACACAGATACGCAGTATTTT. It specifies CASRTGLAGDTDTQYF. The chain combines TRBV2 with TRBJ2-3, with TRBD2 identical over 14 bases. The germline CDR1 and CDR2 sequences are SNHLY and FYNNEI. The V segment lost 6 bases and the J segment 2 bases; nucleotides outside the gene matches: 4. This CDR3 is built from 16 residues.

CDR3 nucleotide sequence: TGTGCCAGCACGCATTCCACCTCCGGGGAGCTGTTTTTT. Translated: CASTHSTSGELFF. The chain links TRBV11-2 to TRBJ2-2; D remains ambiguous. The CDR3 totals 13 residues. The germline V gene has CDR1 SGHAT and CDR2 FQNNGV. Trimming cost V 7 bases and J 6 bases, with 12 bases left between them. Combining the CDR3 with reference TRBV11-2 and TRBJ2-2 gives the whole variable domain EAGVAQSPRYKIIEKRQSVAFWCNPISGHATLYWYQQILGQGPKLLIQFQNNGVVDDSQLPKDRFSAERLKGVDSTLKIQPAKLEDSAVYLCASTHSTSGELFFGEGSRLTVL.

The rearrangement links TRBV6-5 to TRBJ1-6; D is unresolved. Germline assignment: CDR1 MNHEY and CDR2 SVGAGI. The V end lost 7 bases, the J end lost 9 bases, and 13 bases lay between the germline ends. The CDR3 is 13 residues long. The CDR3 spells CASTTSVSSPLHF. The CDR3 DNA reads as TGTGCCAGCACCACGTCTGTGAGTTCACCCCTCCACTTT.

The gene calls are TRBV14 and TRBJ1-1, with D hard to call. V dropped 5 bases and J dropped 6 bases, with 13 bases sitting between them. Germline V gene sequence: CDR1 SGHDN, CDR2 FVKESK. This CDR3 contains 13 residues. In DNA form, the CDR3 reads TGTGCCAGCAGCAGGACCTTGCTGGCTGAAGCTTTCTTT. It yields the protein CASSRTLLAEAFF.

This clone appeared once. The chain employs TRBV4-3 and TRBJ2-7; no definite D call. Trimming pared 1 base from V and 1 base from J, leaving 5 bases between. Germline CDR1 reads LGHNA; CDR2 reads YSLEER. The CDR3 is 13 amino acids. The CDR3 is CASSQAASYEQYF. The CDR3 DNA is TGCGCCAGCAGCCAAGCGGCATCCTACGAGCAGTACTTC.

CDR3 DNA sequence: TGTGCCAGCAGCCGGAAGGCCCGGACTAGCGGGGAAGCACCCTACGAGCAGTACTTC. Amino acids: CASSRKARTSGEAPYEQYF. The gene calls are TRBV9 and TRBJ2-7, with TRBD2 matching over 12 bases. The length of the CDR3 is 19 residues. Germline CDR1 and CDR2: SGDLS and YYNGEE. Losses at the gene ends were 4 bases for V and 2 bases for J; bases not matched to a gene: 16.